A selection of T cell receptor beta chains follows, all from one sample in a study of cytomegalovirus exposure and HLA in healthy donors. Measured with immunoSEQ multiplex PCR; TCRdb has only the in-frame clones, and not every one. The data hold under 150,000 clones, with about three quarters observed a single time. Sample: PBMCs. These receptors came from a man aged 18-30 years in good health and CMV-seronegative. The CDR3 runs from the conserved cysteine through the conserved F or W. The order of the fields is clone size, V gene, J gene, D gene, CDR3 DNA, CDR3 protein. The D gene is left open where the match is weak. Where a row states a size, it is once, few, many or the class of an expanded clone; other rows omit it.

few,TRBV6-5,TRBJ1-1,-,TGTGCCAGCAGAGACAGGACGGGAATGAACACTGAAGCTTTCTTT,CASRDRTGMNTEAFF
-,TRBV27,TRBJ2-7,-,TGTGCCAGCAGCACTAGAGGACTCTCCCACGAGCAGTACTTC,CASSTRGLSHEQYF
-,TRBV27,TRBJ2-3,-,TGTGCCAGCGGCCGGGGGAGGCCCCCCGATACGCAGTATTTT,CASGRGRPPDTQYF
-,TRBV13,TRBJ2-7,-,TGTGCCAGCAGTCCGGACAGGGGCAGAACTAGCGGGGACGAGCAGTACTTC,CASSPDRGRTSGDEQYF
-,TRBV30,TRBJ1-1,-,TGTGCCTGGGGAGGGCCTGAAGCTTTCTTT,CAWGGPEAFF
-,TRBV29-1,TRBJ1-5,-,TGCAGCGTTGGGGCAGGCAATCAGCCCCAGCATTTT,CSVGAGNQPQHF
-,TRBV11-1,TRBJ2-3,-,TGTGCCAGCAGCTTAGAGAGCGTGCGGGGAGATACGCAGTATTTT,CASSLESVRGDTQYF
-,TRBV18,TRBJ1-3,-,TGTGCCAGCTCACCAACCGGGGCTGGAAACACCATATATTTT,CASSPTGAGNTIYF
-,TRBV7-2,TRBJ1-1,TRBD1,TGTGCCAGCAGCTTGGGACAGGGTAACACTGAAGCTTTCTTT,CASSLGQGNTEAFF
-,TRBV11-3,TRBJ2-7,-,TGTGCCAGCAGCTTAGCTCGGAGGGGTCCCTACGAGCAGTACTTC,CASSLARRGPYEQYF
-,TRBV5-6,TRBJ2-7,-,TGTGCCAGCAGCTTGGCCAGCTCCTACGAGCAGTACTTC,CASSLASSYEQYF
-,TRBV19,TRBJ1-5,-,TGTGCCAGTACCATGAGGGATCAGCCCCAGCATTTT,CASTMRDQPQHF
-,TRBV18,TRBJ1-5,TRBD1,TGTGCCAGCTCACCACCGGGGACAGGGGGGAATCAGCCCCAGCATTTT,CASSPPGTGGNQPQHF
-,TRBV7-2,TRBJ1-1,-,TGTGCCAGCAGCTTAGGGGCGGGGAACACTGAAGCTTTCTTT,CASSLGAGNTEAFF
-,TRBV6-6,TRBJ1-2,-,TGTGCCAGCAGTTACATGCGGGGGCATGGCTACACCTTC,CASSYMRGHGYTF
-,TRBV27,TRBJ2-7,TRBD1,TGTGCCAGCAGCCAAACAGGGGGCCTGTCCGAGCAGTACTTC,CASSQTGGLSEQYF
-,TRBV5-1,TRBJ2-3,TRBD2,TGCGCCAGCAGCTTCGGACTAGCGGGGGGACTAAAAACAGATACGCAGTATTTT,CASSFGLAGGLKTDTQYF
-,TRBV2,TRBJ1-2,TRBD1,TGTGCCAGCAGTGAACCCCTGACAGGGGGTAACTATGGCTACACCTTC,CASSEPLTGGNYGYTF
-,TRBV5-1,TRBJ2-3,-,TGCGCCAGCAGCTATAGCGCTAGCACAGATACGCAGTATTTT,CASSYSASTDTQYF
-,TRBV7-3,TRBJ2-1,-,TGTGCCAGCAGTCGGAATTGGGCAGATAACAATGAGCAGTTCTTC,CASSRNWADNNEQFF
few,TRBV9,TRBJ2-2,TRBD2,TGTGCCAGCAGCGTAGGACTAGCGGGAGGTAACACCGGGGAGCTGTTTTTT,CASSVGLAGGNTGELFF
once,TRBV7-7,TRBJ2-3,-,TGTGCCAGCAGCTTTAGCGGCCGCACAGATACGCAGTATTTT,CASSFSGRTDTQYF
-,TRBV4-2,TRBJ2-1,TRBD1,TGTGCCAGCAGCCTCCTCCTACCGATGGGACAGGTCTCACAGAATGAGCAGTTCTTC,CASSLLLPMGQVSQNEQFF
-,TRBV2,TRBJ2-5,-,TGTGCCAGCAGTGAAAATGCGGGGCGAGAGACCCAGTACTTC,CASSENAGRETQYF
-,TRBV30,TRBJ2-1,TRBD1,TGTGCCTGGAGTGTATGGGTCAGGGGGATTTTGGGACAGCAGTTCTTC,CAWSVWVRGILGQQFF
-,TRBV7-8,TRBJ1-4,TRBD1,TGTGCCAGCAGCTTAGTCCCGGGACAGCCGAATGAAAAACTGTTTTTT,CASSLVPGQPNEKLFF
-,TRBV2,TRBJ1-1,-,TGTGCCAGCCGCGTCCTAGGGGTCTCTGAAGCTTTCTTT,CASRVLGVSEAFF
-,TRBV11-2,TRBJ1-3,TRBD1,TGTGCCAGCAGCTCGGACAGGGGAAACACCATATATTTT,CASSSDRGNTIYF
-,TRBV11-2,TRBJ2-2,TRBD2,TGTGCCAGCAGCCCCCGGGACTACGGGACCGGGGAGCTGTTTTTT,CASSPRDYGTGELFF
-,TRBV9,TRBJ2-5,-,TGTGCCAGCAGCGTAGCTTGGCGGCAAGAGACCCAGTACTTC,CASSVAWRQETQYF
-,TRBV13,TRBJ2-5,TRBD1,TGTGCCAGCAGCCTCCTGGGTGATCCAGGGGGCCAACAGACCCAGTACTTC,CASSLLGDPGGQQTQYF
-,TRBV5-1,TRBJ2-5,TRBD2,TGCGCCAGCAGCCTGGGACTAGCGGGGATCCAAGAGACCCAGTACTTC,CASSLGLAGIQETQYF
-,TRBV7-9,TRBJ1-6,-,TGTGCCAGCAGTGGGGGGCCCCTCCACTTT,CASSGGPLHF
few,TRBV5-1,TRBJ1-2,-,TGCGCCAGCAGCTTGGCGAGGCCGGAGGGCTACACCTTC,CASSLARPEGYTF
-,TRBV6-5,TRBJ2-7,TRBD1,TGTGCCAGCAGCGAGGGACAGGGGGGCTCCTACGAGCAGTACTTC,CASSEGQGGSYEQYF
few,TRBV5-4,TRBJ1-4,-,TGTGCCAGCAGCGGTAGTCAGGGCGGAGAGGATGAAAAACTGTTTTTT,CASSGSQGGEDEKLFF
-,TRBV9,TRBJ2-1,TRBD2,TGTGCCAGCAGTGATGAGGGACTACCTTACAATGAGCAGTTCTTC,CASSDEGLPYNEQFF
once,TRBV5-1,TRBJ2-5,TRBD2,TGCGCCAGCAGCTTGGGCTTTGGGCTAGCGGGAGGCCAAGAGACCCAGTACTTC,CASSLGFGLAGGQETQYF
-,TRBV11-1,TRBJ2-3,TRBD2,TGTGCCAGCAGCTCCCAGCGGGGCCCAGATACGCAGTATTTT,CASSSQRGPDTQYF
-,TRBV6-1,TRBJ2-3,-,TGTGCCAGCAGTGGGCCTTTTCCGGGAGATACGCAGTATTTT,CASSGPFPGDTQYF
once,TRBV6-5,TRBJ1-5,TRBD1,TGTGCCAGCAGTTTTCGACAGGGCGGTCAGCCCCAGCATTTT,CASSFRQGGQPQHF
few,TRBV19,TRBJ2-2,TRBD2,TGTGCCAGTAGTGGGACTAGCGGGACCCGGGAGCTGTTTTTT,CASSGTSGTRELFF
-,TRBV30,TRBJ2-2,-,TGTGCCTGGAGTCCCCGACAGAACACCGGGGAGCTGTTTTTT,CAWSPRQNTGELFF
-,TRBV11-2,TRBJ1-2,TRBD1,TGTGCCAGCAGCTTAGCCAACAGGGGACGAGGCTACACCTTC,CASSLANRGRGYTF
-,TRBV4-2,TRBJ2-5,-,TGTGCCAGCAACCGCGCCCAGGGGGGTCAAGAGACCCAGTACTTC,CASNRAQGGQETQYF
-,TRBV27,TRBJ1-2,TRBD1,TGTGCCAGCAGTCCTTGGACAGGGGAGGGCTACACCTTC,CASSPWTGEGYTF
-,TRBV5-1,TRBJ2-2,-,TGCGCCAGCACATTAGCGGTGAACACCGGGGAGCTGTTTTTT,CASTLAVNTGELFF
few,TRBV10-1,TRBJ2-1,TRBD2,TGCGCCAGCAGTGAGTCGACGGCTAGCGGGAGAGAAGAGCAGTTCTTC,CASSESTASGREEQFF